One sample yielded the 8 T cell receptor beta chains listed below, sequenced in a study of blood T cells in healthy people across ages (dated by TCRdb to 2014 to 2015). Libraries were prepared through 5' RACE. The reads were generated on an Illumina HiSeq 2500. A second roughly 6 to 12 cycle PCR used a sample-barcoded 5' primer and a J-beta primer mix. Starting from the raw public reads, TCRdb applied fastp trimming at Q25, assembled clones with MiXCR and retained in-frame beta chains. Each CDR3 protein gets just one entry, which takes the most common genes and DNA from the rows behind it. The sample yields 1.6 million or so distinct CDR3 sequences; 30% to 35% were counted once. The ten largest clones take up 10% to 12% of the sample. The specimen sequenced was blood. The source of these receptors is a young woman in good health.

This chain uses TRBV12-3 or TRBV12-4 with TRBJ2-3, with 15 bases lining up with TRBD2. The V and J ends lost 6 bases and 1 base, in that order; junction bases with no gene match: 8. This CDR3 has 18 amino acids. The CDR3 is CASSQGLAGGGGTDTQYF. CDR3 in DNA: TGTGCCAGCAGCCAGGGACTAGCGGGGGGTGGAGGCACAGATACGCAGTATTTT.

In its sample, this clonotype was seen a few times. This clone may be a read error of a much larger clone one base away. The rearrangement links TRBV7-8 to TRBJ2-3, with D uncertain. Germline loops: CDR1 SGHVS, CDR2 FQNEAQ. This CDR3 contains 10 residues. Trimming stripped 2 bases from V and 7 bases from J, with 1 base between. CDR3 in amino acids: CASSLNTQYF. The DNA of the CDR3 is TGTGCCAGCAGCTTAAATACGCAGTATTTT.

This clonotype occurred a few times. The rearrangement joins TRBV7-9 to TRBJ2-5; 8 nucleotides agree with TRBD1. CDR3 length equals 15 residues. V trimming: 3 bases; J trimming: 4 bases; junction bases outside the gene matches: 7. Germline assignment: CDR1 SEHNR and CDR2 FQNEAQ (reference sequence). CDR3 sequence: CASSFPTGEAETQYF. CDR3 coding DNA: TGTGCCAGCAGCTTCCCGACAGGGGAGGCAGAGACCCAGTACTTC.

This chain joins TRBV5-1 and TRBJ1-2; D uncertain. Between the trimmed V and J ends, which lost 0 bases and 5 bases, there was a span of 20 bases. This CDR3 contains 17 residues. CDR1 and CDR2 (germline): SGHRS, YFSETQ. In nucleotides, the CDR3 is TGCGCCAGCAGCTTGGCCGGTAAGGCAGCAAAAGGGTATGGCTACACCTTC. Amino acids: CASSLAGKAAKGYGYTF.

This clonotype was detected a few times. J is TRBJ2-3 and V is TRBV27, with D possibly being TRBD2 (6 bases). Germline CDR1 MNHEY, CDR2 SMNVEV (reference sequence). V was shortened by 6 bases and J by 2 bases, with 12 bases between the two germline ends. This CDR3 comprises 14 residues. The CDR3 sequence: CASRPGLLTDTQYF. The CDR3 nucleotides are TGTGCCAGCAGACCGGGACTCCTCACAGATACGCAGTATTTT.

CDR3 DNA sequence: TGTGCCAGCAGCTTACTAGCCCTACAGGGGTTGGTGGGCTACACCTTC. As protein: CASSLLALQGLVGYTF. This chain links TRBV7-2 with TRBJ1-2, with 7 positions matching TRBD1. Germline V gene lookup returns CDR1 SGHTA and CDR2 FQGNSA. Losses at the gene ends were 2 bases for V and 8 bases for J; bases not matched to a gene: 14. The CDR3 loop spans 16 amino acids.

Worth noting for this clonotype: At one end the junction does not follow the germline gene, possibly because of a read error. The gene calls are TRBV25-1 and TRBJ2-7, with TRBD2 identical over 7 bases. This CDR3 comprises 15 residues. From germline, CDR1 is MGHDK and CDR2 SYGVNS. The CDR3 sequence: CASRTASGPAYEQSF. DNA of the CDR3: TGTGCCAGCAGGACAGCTAGCGGACCTGCCTACGAGCAGTCCTTC.

About this clonotype itself: A much larger clone differs by one base, so this may be a read error. CDR3 sequence (DNA): TGTACCAGCAGTTCCCTAGCGGGAGGACCTGGGGCCAACGTCCTGACTTTC. This translates into CTSSSLAGGPGANVLTF. V is TRBV28 and J is TRBJ2-6, with 11 bases aligning to TRBD2. The CDR3 has 17 residues. Germline V gives CDR1 MDHEN, CDR2 SYDVKM. Variable domain in full (rest from reference TRBV28 and TRBJ2-6): DVKVTQSSRYLVKRTGEKVFLECVQDMDHENMFWYRQDPGLGLRLIYFSYDVKMKEKGDIPEGYSVSREKKERFSLILESASTNQTSMYLCTSSSLAGGPGANVLTFGAGSRLTVL.